This TCR beta chain is drawn from a study of T cells in Graves' hyperthyroidism and ophthalmopathy. Study background: Peripheral blood was taken when the disease was first diagnosed, before any treatment began.

Overall study findings and caveats: Before onset, ophthalmopathy was predicted by the model a median approximately 6.7 months earlier. Within blood appeared most thyroid clonotypes that had expanded above 0.001.

Regions amplified from RNA transcripts were the TCR beta CDR3 regions. RT-PCR in the first round (using the HTBI primer set) targeted the TCR CDR3. TCRdb used MiXCR to reprocess the multiplex PCR reads, holding one entry per CDR3 protein. The sample shows some 560,000 distinct CDR3 sequences, approximately 15% of them seen only once. This CDR3 region has 16 residues. CDR1 is SGHDT, CDR2 YYEEEE, per germline. The V gene end was trimmed by 0 bases and the J gene end by 6 bases; junction bases not matched to a gene: 7. At least ten counts were recorded for this clonotype. Its antigen is unknown. Stable Graves' hyperthyroidism denoted no ophthalmopathy progression over 18 months.

This chain joins TRBV5-6 and TRBJ2-3; TRBD2 agrees at 10 bases. The receptor comes from a woman aged 40 to 55 with Graves' hyperthyroidism. The sequenced material came from blood. The chain's CDR3 is CASSLVASGSRDTQYF. The CDR3 coding sequence is TGTGCCAGCAGCTTGGTGGCTAGCGGGAGTCGGGATACGCAGTATTTT.